This T cell receptor beta chain was recovered during a study of shared clonotypes between healthy human individuals. Overall study context: Per-donor plates numbered three CD4 naive, three CD4 memory, two CD8 naive and one CD8 memory. Findings and limits, study-wide: Tissue TCR repertoires likely differ from these blood-only repertoires.

The V end was cut by 2 bases, the J end by 1 base, with 12 bases between. The CDR3 is 15 residues long. Germline V gene data show CDR1 as SGDLS and CDR2 as YYNGEE. The DNA input per sorted-subset replicate PCR was roughly 210 ng, corresponding to some 27,000 T cell genomes. Authors' methods: Filtering was not the same, since immunoSEQ gave junction-only sequences without quality scores. Measured with immunoSEQ multiplex PCR; TCRdb has only the in-frame clones, and not every one. The V and J calls and clone size come from that table; D and trimming were worked out from the DNA. The profile covers over a million clones, with approximately 72% appearing a single time and approximately 1.5% taken by the ten largest. A remark on this clone: The target antigen is unknown.

The chain uses TRBV9 and TRBJ2-5; D gene unclear. The TCR comes from a man aged 18 to 35 in good health. Sequenced sample: memory CD4+ T cells sorted from blood. As for subset: CD45RA-negative fraction. CDR3 residues: CASSVFGRAQETQYF. DNA for the CDR3: TGTGCCAGCAGCGTTTTTGGACGGGCCCAAGAGACCCAGTACTTC.